This T cell receptor (beta chain) was recorded in a study of OX40 agonist ivuxolimab in advanced cancers. As regards this clone: What it binds is unknown.

Study outcomes and limitations: Clones of CD4+ and CD8+ blood T cells grew by week 6 at doses of 0.1 to 3.0 mg/kg.

The CDR3 is 19 residues long. Measured with immunoSEQ multiplex PCR; TCRdb has only the in-frame clones, and not every one. The sample includes tens of thousands of clones, around 92% seen only once; the top ten take 8% to 10%. The sequence derives from an adult with an advanced solid tumor such as melanoma, head and neck, liver or kidney cancer. The sample here was CD4+ or CD8+ T cells sorted from blood, taken in a trial of the OX40 agonist ivuxolimab. The J gene is TRBJ1-1, the V gene TRBV21-1; the table's D call, TRBD1, was not checked against the DNA. TRBV21-1 is designated a pseudogene. The CDR3 coding sequence is TGTGCCAGCAGCTATTATCGGGGGGACAGGGAGATGAGCTACACTGAAGCTTTCTTT. Its translation is CASSYYRGDREMSYTEAFF.